A single sample is the source of the 28 T cell receptor beta chains below, sequenced in a study of T-cell memory formation after mild COVID-19. TCRdb processed the 5' RACE reads anew with MiXCR; each CDR3 protein has one entry. The sample holds around 410,000 distinct CDR3 sequences; roughly a quarter are singletons and the top ten take around 14%. Material for sequencing was PBMCs or a T cell subset sorted from them (not recorded which). These receptor sequences come from an adult woman who had mild COVID-19 (a few samples of this study predate the infection). Cell type and time point are not known.

The chain recombines TRBV6-6 with TRBJ2-7, with 7 bases that match TRBD2. Germline V gene data show CDR1 as MNHNY and CDR2 as SVGAGI (reference sequence). With 7 bases clipped from V and 7 bases from J, the junction kept 13 bases outside the gene matches. This CDR3 has 14 amino acids. CDR3 bases: TGTGCCAGCATGGAACGGGGCCTGGGGGGGGAGCAGTACTTC. This codes for CASMERGLGGEQYF.

The chain carries TRBV12-3 or TRBV12-4 and TRBJ2-2, with 9 bases aligning to TRBD2. V was pared by 2 bases and J by 5 bases, with 6 bases of the junction left unmatched. The CDR3 runs 16 residues. The CDR3 DNA sequence: TGTGCCAGCAGTTTATTGGCTAGCGGGATAACCGGGGAGCTGTTTTTT. Protein sequence: CASSLLASGITGELFF.

The gene calls are TRBV24-1 and TRBJ2-7, with a possible D match to TRBD1 (6 bases). The CDR3 is made up of 15 amino acids. V shed 5 bases and J shed 3 bases, with 16 bases lying between them. The germline CDR1 and CDR2 sequences are KGHDR and SFDVKD. In DNA form, the CDR3 reads TGTGCCACCAGTGCCCGAGCACAGGGCCGCTACGAGCAGTACTTC. Translation: CATSARAQGRYEQYF.

This clonotype was detected a few times. The genes are TRBV24-1 and TRBJ2-5, with 8 bases matching TRBD1. CDR1 is KGHDR, CDR2 SFDVKD, per germline. The CDR3 covers 16 residues. Trimming removed 2 bases from V and 4 bases from J; junction bases left unmatched: 8. The CDR3, as DNA: TGTGCCACCAGTGATTCCGACAGGGGTTTTATAGAGACCCAGTACTTC. This sequence encodes CATSDSDRGFIETQYF.

The chain combines TRBV3-1 with TRBJ1-1; D perhaps matches TRBD1 (5 bases). This CDR3 region has 15 residues. V lost 4 bases and J 0 bases, leaving 12 bases between the germline ends. Germline loops: CDR1 LGHDT, CDR2 YNNKEL (reference sequence). Here the CDR3 reads CASSPVGGMNTEAFF. The CDR3 DNA is TGTGCCAGCAGCCCCGTTGGGGGAATGAACACTGAAGCTTTCTTT. Full variable domain (outside the CDR3, taken from reference TRBV3-1 and TRBJ1-1): DTAVSQTPKYLVTQMGNDKSIKCEQNLGHDTMYWYKQDSKKFLKIMFSYNNKELIINETVPNRFSPKSPDKAHLNLHINSLELGDSAVYFCASSPVGGMNTEAFFGQGTRLTVV.

This chain uses TRBV4-3 with TRBJ2-7; D remains unclear. There are 13 residues in the CDR3. The germline gives CDR1 LGHNA, CDR2 YSLEER. Deletions cut 3 bases from V and 3 bases from J, with 9 bases between. DNA of the CDR3: TGCGCCAGCAGCCAGGATTCAGACTACGAGCAGTACTTC. This gives the protein CASSQDSDYEQYF.

J is TRBJ2-7 and V is TRBV6-5; weak D call: TRBD1 (5 bases). Trimming removed 1 base from V and 6 bases from J, with 10 bases in between. CDR3 length: 13 residues. CDR1 and CDR2 (germline): MNHEY, SVGAGI. The DNA for the CDR3 is TGTGCCAGCAGTTACTTTAGGGGTACCGAGCAGTACTTC. Translation gives CASSYFRGTEQYF.

V usage is TRBV24-1 and J usage is TRBJ2-1, with D possibly TRBD2 on 8 matching bases. CDR1 KGHDR and CDR2 SFDVKD come from the germline V gene. The CDR3 sequence is 18 residues long. The germline V and J ends were trimmed by 7 bases and 7 bases, with 28 bases remaining between them. In DNA form, the CDR3 reads TGTGCCACCAGGGGAGAAGCCGGTAGCGGGACAGTGGGAAATGAGCAGTTCTTC. Amino acid sequence: CATRGEAGSGTVGNEQFF.

V and J are TRBV20-1 and TRBJ2-7, with D perhaps TRBD1 or TRBD2 (5 bases each). Trimming removed 5 bases at V and 0 bases at J, with 8 bases between. Germline lookup yields CDR1 DFQATT and CDR2 SNEGSKA (reference sequence). This CDR3 region has 12 residues. The CDR3 nucleotides read TGCAGTGCTCCGGGACCCTCCTACGAGCAGTACTTC. Encoded protein: CSAPGPSYEQYF.

The V gene is TRBV5-1, the J gene TRBJ2-3, with 9 bases lining up with TRBD2. Trimming removed 2 bases from V and 0 bases from J; junction bases left unmatched: 7. This CDR3 is built from 17 residues. The germline V gene has CDR1 SGHRS and CDR2 YFSETQ. The CDR3 DNA reads as TGCGCCAGCAGCTTTTCTCTAGCGGGGTCGAGCACAGATACGCAGTATTTT. Its translation is CASSFSLAGSSTDTQYF.

The chain is built from TRBV7-9 and TRBJ2-7; D might be TRBD1 (5 bases). Trimming took off 5 bases at V and 2 bases at J, with 13 bases between the two ends. Germline values: CDR1 SEHNR, CDR2 FQNEAQ (reference sequence). This CDR3 has 14 residues. The CDR3 is CASSPIGAPYEQYF. CDR3 coding DNA: TGTGCCAGCAGCCCTATTGGGGCGCCCTACGAGCAGTACTTC.

The chain combines TRBV15 with TRBJ1-1; tentatively, D is TRBD1 (6 bases). Trimming took 0 bases from V and 4 from J, leaving 18 bases between them. The CDR3 contains 17 residues. Germline CDR1 is LNHNV and CDR2 is YYDKDF (reference sequence). The CDR3 nucleotides read TGTGCCACCAGCAGAGACGGGCTTAGGGGGGAACCCACTGAAGCTTTCTTT. This encodes CATSRDGLRGEPTEAFF.

The V call is TRBV29-1, the J call TRBJ2-5; D remains ambiguous. Trimming pared 3 bases from V and 5 bases from J, leaving 7 bases between. This CDR3 contains 11 residues. Germline V gene data show CDR1 as SQVTM and CDR2 as ANQGSEA. DNA of the CDR3: TGCAGCGTTGACTGGGTTGAGACCCAGTACTTC. This translates into CSVDWVETQYF.

This clonotype has a single count. The genes are TRBV7-9 and TRBJ2-2, with a possible D match to TRBD1 (5 bases). The germline gives CDR1 SEHNR, CDR2 FQNEAQ (reference sequence). Trimming took off 5 bases at V and 9 bases at J, with 19 bases between the two ends. This CDR3 spans 15 amino acids. DNA for the CDR3: TGTGCCAGCAGCGCCAACGTATCCCGGACAAGGGAGCTGTTTTTT. Amino acid sequence: CASSANVSRTRELFF.

This clonotype was seen a few times. J is TRBJ2-7 and V is TRBV6-1; 9 bases are a match to TRBD1. The CDR3 runs 13 residues. The V segment lost 5 bases and the J segment 6 bases; nucleotides outside the gene matches: 5. CDR1 and CDR2 (germline): MNHNS, SASEGT. CDR3 sequence: CASSWTGVGEQYF. The CDR3 DNA reads TGTGCCAGCAGTTGGACAGGGGTAGGCGAGCAGTACTTC.

The chain links TRBV7-8 to TRBJ2-1; 14 nucleotides align to TRBD2. The J segment lost 6 bases and the V segment lost 3 bases, leaving 10 bases of the junction unmatched. Germline V gene data show CDR1 as SGHVS and CDR2 as FQNEAQ. This CDR3 has 18 residues. CDR3 DNA: TGTGCCAGCAGCTTTAAGCGACTAGCGGGGGGGCCAGGCAATGAGCAGTTCTTC. Amino acid sequence: CASSFKRLAGGPGNEQFF.

In regard to this clonotype: This clone may be a read error of a much larger clone one base away. This chain connects TRBV15 to TRBJ2-7; perhaps TRBD1 as D (6 bases). V was cut by 3 bases and J by 4 bases, with 7 bases left in between. CDR1 and CDR2 from the germline V gene are LNHNV and YYDKDF (reference sequence). The CDR3 has 12 amino acids. The CDR3 region has the DNA TGTGCCACCAGCAGCGACAGGTACGAGCAGTACTTC. This encodes CATSSDRYEQYF. Using reference TRBV15 and TRBJ2-7 for the parts outside the CDR3, the full variable domain is DAMVIQNPRYQVTQFGKPVTLSCSQTLNHNVMYWYQQKSSQAPKLLFHYYDKDFNNEADTPDNFQSRRPNTSFCFLDIRSPGLGDTAMYLCATSSDRYEQYFGPGTRLTVT.

This clonotype has a handful of counts. This chain's CDR3 is CASSPDRAHQPQHF. The CDR3 DNA is TGTGCCAGCTCACCGGACAGGGCCCACCAGCCCCAGCATTTT. This chain uses TRBV18 with TRBJ1-5; 8 nucleotides line up with TRBD1. J gave up 7 bases and V 3 bases, and 5 bases lay outside the gene matches. Germline CDR1 is KGHSH and CDR2 is LQKENI. CDR3 length: 14 residues.

This clonotype was seen a handful of times. This chain uses TRBV6-6 with TRBJ1-1; D gene uncertain. The V gene lost 7 bases and the J gene lost 9 bases, with 18 bases spanning the gap. Germline V gives CDR1 MNHNY, CDR2 SVGAGI (reference sequence). The CDR3 is 13 amino acids. The CDR3 DNA reads TGTGCCAGCAATATCGGCAAAGCGACCCAAGCTTTCTTT. Its translation: CASNIGKATQAFF.

The genes are TRBV30 and TRBJ2-2; D could derive from TRBD1 or TRBD2 (5 bases each). CDR1 and CDR2 from the germline V gene are GTSNPN and SVGIG (reference sequence). V was cut by 0 bases and J by 1 base, with 9 bases left in between. The CDR3 is made up of 15 amino acids. The CDR3 sequence: CAWSVRGVNTGELFF. The CDR3 DNA reads as TGTGCCTGGAGTGTAAGAGGGGTGAACACCGGGGAGCTGTTTTTT.

V usage is TRBV5-1 and J usage is TRBJ2-2; D possibly matches TRBD1 or TRBD2 (5 bases each). The CDR3 is made up of 13 amino acids. The V and J ends lost 6 bases and 3 bases respectively, with 9 bases between them. In germline, CDR1 is SGHRS, CDR2 YFSETQ. The chain's CDR3 is CASMGVDTGELFF. Here the CDR3 DNA reads TGCGCCAGCATGGGGGTTGACACCGGGGAGCTGTTTTTT. Full variable domain (remainder filled in from reference TRBV5-1 and TRBJ2-2): KAGVTQTPRYLIKTRGQQVTLSCSPISGHRSVSWYQQTPGQGLQFLFEYFSETQRNKGNFPGRFSGRQFSNSRSEMNVSTLELGDSALYLCASMGVDTGELFFGEGSRLTVL.

The V call is TRBV7-3, the J call TRBJ2-3; no clear D. Per germline, CDR1 SGHTA and CDR2 FQGTGA. The CDR3 runs to 15 residues. The V and J ends lost 4 bases and 2 bases respectively, with 13 bases between them. The CDR3 DNA sequence: TGTGCCAGCAGCTCGTTCTTGGCCTTCACAGATACGCAGTATTTT. This codes for CASSSFLAFTDTQYF.

The gene calls are TRBV4-1 and TRBJ2-1; D may be TRBD2 (5 bases). Trimming stripped 0 bases from V and 3 bases from J, with 12 bases between. This CDR3 contains 16 residues. The germline CDR1 and CDR2 sequences are MGHRA and YSYEKL. The CDR3 spells CASSQDYAGRYNEQFF. The CDR3 DNA reads as TGCGCCAGCAGCCAAGATTACGCGGGTCGCTACAATGAGCAGTTCTTC.

Only a few counts were recorded for this clonotype. This chain links TRBV28 with TRBJ2-5; D gene ambiguous. The CDR3 length is 17 residues. Trimming left V 4 bases short and J 2 bases short, with 20 bases between. Germline values: CDR1 MDHEN, CDR2 SYDVKM. As DNA, the CDR3 is TGTGCCAGCAGTTCGCGGTCCGCCCAAGTACTACAAGAGACCCAGTACTTC. This sequence encodes CASSSRSAQVLQETQYF.

This sequence joins TRBV12-3 or TRBV12-4 and TRBJ1-2, with D tentatively TRBD1 (5 bases). V was clipped by 2 bases and J by 7 bases, with 17 bases between them. There are 15 residues in the CDR3. The CDR3 DNA sequence: TGTGCCAGCAGTTTATCCCACGCAGGGTTGGCTGGCTACACCTTC. It yields the protein CASSLSHAGLAGYTF.

This clonotype occurred a few times. The V gene is TRBV29-1, the J gene TRBJ2-4; either TRBD1 or TRBD2 may supply D (6 bases each). From germline, CDR1 is SQVTM and CDR2 ANQGSEA. The germline V and J ends were trimmed by 1 base and 7 bases, with 17 bases remaining between them. The CDR3 covers 15 residues. The chain's CDR3 is CSVEGYGGVRNIQYF. The CDR3 nucleotides read TGCAGCGTTGAAGGTTACGGGGGCGTTAGGAACATTCAGTACTTC.

The chain couples TRBV12-3 or TRBV12-4 to TRBJ2-7; 7 bases are shared with TRBD1. V shed 4 bases and J 5 bases; nucleotides not matched to a gene: 11. This CDR3 is built from 15 residues. For the CDR3, the DNA is TGTGCCAGCAGTTCAACGGACAGGCCTTACAACGAGCAGTACTTC. This codes for CASSSTDRPYNEQYF.

This clonotype has only a few counts. The genes are TRBV9 and TRBJ2-5; D not certain. Germline values: CDR1 SGDLS, CDR2 YYNGEE. Trimming stripped 0 bases from V and 1 base from J, with 7 bases between. The CDR3 sequence is 14 residues long. CDR3 loop: CASSVGDFQETQYF. For the CDR3, the DNA is TGTGCCAGCAGCGTAGGGGATTTCCAAGAGACCCAGTACTTC.